Below, 2 T cell receptor beta chains from the same sample are listed, as sequenced in a study of blood T cell repertoires in COVID-19. Profiled with immunoSEQ multiplex PCR; TCRdb holds only in-frame clones, not every one. The table shows 100,000 or so clones, with 70% to 80% occurring only once. The sequenced sample consisted of peripheral blood. All receptors come from a woman in her 70s with acute or convalescent COVID-19.

The rearrangement links TRBV4-3 to TRBJ1-5; 9 positions agree with TRBD1. The CDR3 sequence is 15 residues long. Trimming took 3 bases from V and 4 from J; bases not matched to a gene: 4. Per germline, CDR1 LGHNA and CDR2 YSLEER. The CDR3 protein is CASSQLTGGNQPQHF. In DNA form, the CDR3 reads TGCGCCAGCAGCCAGTTGACAGGGGGAAATCAGCCCCAGCATTTT.

The J gene is TRBJ1-2, the V gene TRBV6-6; a possible D gene is TRBD1 (5 bases). The CDR3 totals 13 residues. V was clipped by 8 bases and J by 4 bases, with 14 bases between them. The germline gives CDR1 MNHNY, CDR2 SVGAGI (reference sequence). CDR3 in amino acids: CASEGREVYGYTF. In DNA form, the CDR3 reads TGTGCCAGCGAGGGCAGGGAGGTCTATGGCTACACCTTC.